This T cell receptor beta chain was recorded in a study of neurological immune-mediated disorders. There were 1 million CD4+ or CD8+ T cells used in the sorted libraries. This clonotype showed up many times. Synthesis of cDNA used 5'RACE (with 10-nucleotide random UMIs). Each CDR3 protein is one row after TCRdb ran MiXCR on the 5' RACE reads. The sample has about 18,000 distinct CDR3 sequences, around a tenth seen once. The specimen was CD8+ T cells from blood. The source is a woman aged 45-65 years in good health.

DNA for the CDR3: TGTGCCAGCACTGAGTATACCGGGGAGCTGTTTTTT. Its protein product is CASTEYTGELFF. The chain uses TRBV6-2 or TRBV6-3 and TRBJ2-2, with unresolved D. The CDR3 spans 12 residues. V was shortened by 7 bases and J by 5 bases, with 8 bases between the two germline ends. The germline V gene encodes CDR1 MNHEY and CDR2 SVGEGT.